These 27 T cell receptor beta chains share one sample of origin, sequenced in a study of blood T cell repertoires in COVID-19. The assay was immunoSEQ multiplex PCR, and TCRdb's table has in-frame clones only and misses some. The data contain 140,000 to 150,000 clones, about 84% of them singletons. The specimen sequenced was peripheral blood. These receptors all stem from a man aged 60 to 75 with active or convalescent COVID-19.

The chain is built from TRBV5-6 and TRBJ2-7; no clear D gene. This CDR3 comprises 11 residues. V lost 4 bases and J lost 6, with 8 bases in between. The germline gives CDR1 SGHDT, CDR2 YYEEEE. The CDR3 loop is CASSLSSEQYF. CDR3 DNA: TGTGCCAGCAGCCTGAGTTCCGAGCAGTACTTC.

The rearrangement links TRBV6-4 to TRBJ1-6; TRBD1 agrees at 9 bases. From germline, CDR1 is MRHNA and CDR2 SNTAGT. Trimming removed 5 bases from V and 9 bases from J; junction bases left unmatched: 8. There are 15 residues in the CDR3. The CDR3 protein is CASSSQQGASSPLHF. The CDR3 DNA follows: TGTGCCAGCAGTTCGCAACAGGGGGCTAGTTCACCCCTCCACTTT.

This clone has only a few counts. V is TRBV2 and J is TRBJ1-2, with a tentative D call TRBD1 (5 bases). CDR3 length: 13 amino acids. Trimming removed 5 bases at V and 3 bases at J, with 10 bases between. The germline V gene has CDR1 SNHLY and CDR2 FYNNEI. Here the CDR3 DNA reads TGTGCCAGCAGTCCTCAGACAGACTATGGCTACACCTTC. Amino acid sequence: CASSPQTDYGYTF.

This rearrangement joins TRBV19 to TRBJ2-1, with 11 bases that match TRBD2. The CDR3 has 14 residues. Germline V gene sequence: CDR1 LNHDA, CDR2 SQIVND (reference sequence). V shed 6 bases and J 8 bases; nucleotides not matched to a gene: 6. The CDR3 loop is CASSLGLAGDEQFF. CDR3 in DNA: TGTGCCAGTAGCCTTGGACTAGCGGGCGATGAGCAGTTCTTC. The variable domain in full, completed from reference TRBV19 and TRBJ2-1, reads DGGITQSPKYLFRKEGQNVTLSCEQNLNHDAMYWYRQDPGQGLRLIYYSQIVNDFQKGDIAEGYSVSREKKESFPLTVTSAQKNPTAFYLCASSLGLAGDEQFFGPGTRLTVL.

The chain couples TRBV10-3 to TRBJ1-5, with TRBD1 matching 7 bases. V trimming: 2 bases; J trimming: 2 bases; junction bases outside the gene matches: 12. Germline CDR1 and CDR2: ENHRY and SYGVKD. The CDR3 consists of 18 residues. The CDR3 protein is CAISERFQGGHGNQPQHF. The CDR3 nucleotides are TGTGCCATCAGTGAGCGTTTTCAGGGGGGCCATGGCAATCAGCCCCAGCATTTT.

The chain carries TRBV18 and TRBJ1-2; 10 bases are a match to TRBD1. Looked up from germline, CDR1 is KGHSH and CDR2 is LQKENI. The V segment lost 3 bases and the J segment 5 bases; nucleotides outside the gene matches: 0. CDR3 length: 13 residues. Here the CDR3 reads CASSPDRGYGYTF. As DNA, the CDR3 is TGTGCCAGCTCACCGGACAGGGGGTATGGCTACACCTTC.

The V call is TRBV5-8, the J call TRBJ2-6; 7 bases fit TRBD1. Germline CDR1 reads SGHTS; CDR2 reads YDEGEE. Trimming removed 3 bases from V and 1 base from J; junction bases left unmatched: 4. The CDR3 runs to 16 residues. CDR3 sequence reads: CASSSFRGSGANVLTF. CDR3 DNA: TGTGCCAGCAGCTCCTTCAGGGGGTCTGGGGCCAACGTCCTGACTTTC.

The chain uses TRBV11-2 and TRBJ2-7, with D perhaps TRBD1 (6 bases). Per the germline V gene, CDR1 is SGHAT and CDR2 is FQNNGV. The CDR3 spans 17 residues. V was clipped by 0 bases and J by 7 bases, with 22 bases between them. The DNA for the CDR3 is TGTGCCAGCAGCTTAGATTCGTTGGGGCAGGGGATGGGGGAGCAGTACTTC. Residues: CASSLDSLGQGMGEQYF.

This chain links TRBV2 with TRBJ1-1, with D unclear. The germline V gene encodes CDR1 SNHLY and CDR2 FYNNEI. V was cut by 2 bases and J by 2 bases, with 12 bases left in between. This CDR3 comprises 15 residues. CDR3: CASSEQVTLNTEAFF. The CDR3 bases are TGTGCCAGCAGTGAACAGGTGACCCTCAACACTGAAGCTTTCTTT.

The rearrangement uses TRBV7-3 and TRBJ2-7, with 7 bases lining up with TRBD1. Germline V lookup: CDR1 SGHTA, CDR2 FQGTGA. The CDR3 covers 13 residues. V gave up 5 bases and J gave up 5 bases; unmatched junction bases: 6. CDR3 nucleotide sequence: TGTGCCAGCAGCATGACAGGGTCCCACGAGCAGTACTTC. Translation gives CASSMTGSHEQYF.

CDR3 sequence (DNA): TGTGCCAGCAGCGTAGCCCCCGGGAATAGCGGGGGGTCCTACAATGAGCAGTTCTTC. Protein: CASSVAPGNSGGSYNEQFF. The V gene is TRBV9, the J gene TRBJ2-1; 10 bases are a match to TRBD2. The CDR3 is made up of 19 amino acids. Trimming took 0 bases from V and 1 from J; bases not matched to a gene: 10. CDR1 and CDR2 from the germline V gene are SGDLS and YYNGEE.

The V call is TRBV4-2, the J call TRBJ2-3; D perhaps matches TRBD2 (5 bases). The V gene's germline CDR1 is LGHNA and CDR2 YNFKEQ. CDR3 length: 15 amino acids. Between the trimmed V and J ends, which lost 7 bases and 0 bases, there was a span of 14 bases. CDR3 nucleotides: TGTGCCAGCACCCGGACTGGCTCTAGCACAGATACGCAGTATTTT. Protein: CASTRTGSSTDTQYF.

This clone was found once. This rearrangement joins TRBV6-2 or TRBV6-3 to TRBJ2-1; D call uncertain. The CDR3 sequence is 15 residues long. Germline CDR1 reads MNHEY; CDR2 reads SVGEGT. The ends were cut back, 5 bases at V and 4 bases at J, with 15 bases in the middle. The DNA of the CDR3 is TGTGCCAGCAGTATCCGGAGAGGCGGATACAATGAGCAGTTCTTC. Its translation is CASSIRRGGYNEQFF.

This clone was found many times. The chain has TRBV19 and TRBJ1-2; the D is unclear. The ends were cut back, 4 bases at V and 5 bases at J, with 8 bases in the middle. The CDR3 has 12 amino acids. Germline V gene lookup returns CDR1 LNHDA and CDR2 SQIVND (reference sequence). The CDR3 DNA reads as TGTGCCAGTAGTACAGACCCTTATGGCTACACCTTC. This encodes CASSTDPYGYTF.

V gene TRBV5-4 combines with J gene TRBJ2-7; D is perhaps TRBD2 (6 bases). The CDR3 runs to 15 residues. V lost 3 bases to trimming and J lost 2 bases, with 15 bases between them. The germline V gene encodes CDR1 SGHNT and CDR2 YYREEE (reference sequence). CDR3 nucleotides: TGTGCCAGCAGCTCCGTCCGGGACTTTACCTACGAGCAGTACTTC. Residues: CASSSVRDFTYEQYF. The variable domain in full, completed from reference TRBV5-4 and TRBJ2-7, reads ETGVTQSPTHLIKTRGQQVTLRCSSQSGHNTVSWYQQALGQGPQFIFQYYREEENGRGNFPPRFSGLQFPNYSSELNVNALELDDSALYLCASSSVRDFTYEQYFGPGTRLTVT.

V usage is TRBV7-3 and J usage is TRBJ2-1; TRBD2 agrees at 7 bases. The CDR3 contains 15 residues. Germline trimming cut 0 bases from V and 6 bases from J; bases unmatched to any gene: 5. Germline V gives CDR1 SGHTA, CDR2 FQGTGA. CDR3 nucleotide sequence: TGTGCCAGCAGCTTAACGGGGCTAGCGGCCAATGAGCAGTTCTTC. As protein: CASSLTGLAANEQFF.

V gene TRBV4-3 combines with J gene TRBJ2-1; TRBD2 matches at 9 bases. Germline CDR1 LGHNA, CDR2 YSLEER. The CDR3 spans 18 residues. With V trimmed by 0 bases and J by 4 bases, 10 bases remained unmatched. CDR3 region: CASSQDSRRGGMYNEQFF. In DNA, the CDR3 is TGCGCCAGCAGCCAAGATTCGCGGCGGGGGGGGATGTACAATGAGCAGTTCTTC.

This chain uses TRBV24-1 with TRBJ2-3; TRBD2 aligns across 10 bases. This CDR3 is built from 13 residues. J lost 4 bases, V lost 9 bases, and 3 bases had no gene match. CDR1 and CDR2 (germline): KGHDR, SFDVKD. The CDR3 coding sequence is TGTGCCACCGGCGGGACTAGCGCAGATACGCAGTATTTT. It yields the protein CATGGTSADTQYF.

J is TRBJ2-7 and V is TRBV11-1; 13 bases line up with TRBD2. Germline CDR1 is SGHAT and CDR2 is FQDESV (reference sequence). The ends lost 5 bases at V and 3 bases at J; junction bases unmatched: 7. The CDR3 has 16 amino acids. The CDR3 sequence is CASSRTSGSPNYEQYF. The CDR3 nucleotides read TGTGCCAGCAGCCGGACTAGCGGGAGCCCAAACTACGAGCAGTACTTC.

V usage is TRBV7-8 and J usage is TRBJ2-5; 12 nucleotides line up with TRBD1. Germline V CDR1 and CDR2: SGHVS, FQNEAQ. This CDR3 comprises 15 residues. The V segment lost 4 bases and the J segment 5 bases; nucleotides outside the gene matches: 5. CDR3 DNA: TGTGCCAGCAGCTCGGGGGACAGGGGGCGGGAGACCCAGTACTTC. It codes for CASSSGDRGRETQYF.

The V and J genes are TRBV14 and TRBJ2-3, with unresolved D. CDR3 length: 13 amino acids. V was cut by 4 bases and J by 5 bases, with 10 bases left in between. Germline lookup yields CDR1 SGHDN and CDR2 FVKESK. The chain's CDR3 is CASSLNPQDTQYF. Here the CDR3 DNA reads TGTGCCAGCAGCCTCAACCCACAAGATACGCAGTATTTT.

The rearrangement uses TRBV14 and TRBJ2-1; TRBD2 agrees at 7 bases. Germline trimming cut 2 bases from V and 7 bases from J; bases unmatched to any gene: 8. The V gene's germline CDR1 is SGHDN and CDR2 FVKESK. The CDR3 contains 15 residues. The chain's CDR3 is CASSQRAGARNEQFF. CDR3 nucleotides: TGTGCCAGCAGCCAACGGGCGGGAGCAAGGAATGAGCAGTTCTTC.

This clone was observed once. The chain joins TRBV20-1 to TRBJ2-5, with 10 bases aligning to TRBD1. Unmatched junction bases numbered 11, after V lost 3 bases and J lost 7 bases. The CDR3 has 15 residues. CDR1 and CDR2 (germline): DFQATT, SNEGSKA (reference sequence). The CDR3 DNA is TGCAGTGCTAGTCCCGGGACAGGGGCCCGGGGGACCCAGTACTTC. This gives the protein CSASPGTGARGTQYF.

The chain joins TRBV18 to TRBJ2-2, with 7 bases fitting TRBD2. The germline gives CDR1 KGHSH, CDR2 LQKENI. With V trimmed by 3 bases and J by 2 bases, 6 bases remained unmatched. The CDR3 totals 16 residues. CDR3 bases: TGTGCCAGCTCACCCCTAGCGGTCCTAAACACCGGGGAGCTGTTTTTT. It encodes CASSPLAVLNTGELFF.

The chain joins TRBV4-2 to TRBJ2-1, with D maybe TRBD2 (5 bases). The CDR3 extends over 15 amino acids. V was clipped by 0 bases and J by 5 bases, with 11 bases between them. From germline, CDR1 is LGHNA and CDR2 YNFKEQ. The CDR3 bases are TGTGCCAGCAGCCAAGATGGGCTAGCCCACAATGAGCAGTTCTTC. Its translation: CASSQDGLAHNEQFF.

V is TRBV11-2 and J is TRBJ2-7; TRBD1 aligns across 7 bases. This CDR3 spans 14 amino acids. The V gene end was trimmed by 5 bases and the J gene end by 0 bases; junction bases not matched to a gene: 4. CDR1 SGHAT and CDR2 FQNNGV come from the germline V gene. For the CDR3, the DNA is TGTGCCAGCAGCGCCGACAGGGTCTCCTACGAGCAGTACTTC. As protein: CASSADRVSYEQYF.

This clone was found a few times. The chain is built from TRBV19 and TRBJ2-2; TRBD2 aligns across 11 bases. There are 18 residues in the CDR3. V trimming: 7 bases; J trimming: 0 bases; junction bases outside the gene matches: 10. Looked up from germline, CDR1 is LNHDA and CDR2 is SQIVND (reference sequence). DNA for the CDR3: TGTGCCAGTACCCCAGGTAGCGGGAGGGCAGCGAACACCGGGGAGCTGTTTTTT. Encoded protein: CASTPGSGRAANTGELFF.